This entry features one T cell receptor (beta chain) sequence. TCRdb's table, derived via immunoSEQ multiplex PCR, lists solely in-frame clones and lacks some. The sample yields about 18,000 clones, about 83% seen once. As to time point: recipient sample about 28 days before transplant, after cytoreduction. These data belong to a study of T cell clonotyping in hematopoietic cell transplantation. The V gene lost 0 bases and the J gene lost 7 bases, with 17 bases spanning the gap. CDR1 is SGDLS, CDR2 YYNGEE, per germline. This CDR3 has 15 residues. The source of this sequence is a man in his fifties with acute myeloid leukemia. Some clones in this sample may be carry-over from other donors' samples. The V call is TRBV9, the J call TRBJ2-7; a weak D match, TRBD1 (5 bases). The sample consisted of peripheral blood mononuclear cells, taken before stem cell transplant. CDR3 nucleotides: TGTGCCAGCAGCGTAGCTACAGGACCCGCTGGAGAGCAGTACTTC. Its protein product is CASSVATGPAGEQYF.